Below are 13 T cell receptor beta chains sequenced from a single sample in a study of Graves' ophthalmopathy and Graves' hyperthyroidism (dated by TCRdb to the late 2010s). TCRdb names Illumina HiSeq 2000 as the instrument used. For repertoire sequencing, TCR beta CDR3 regions were amplified from RNA transcripts. A first-round RT-PCR used HTBI primers with the Qiagen OneStep RT-PCR kit, followed by a second-round multiplex PCR, size selection and purification. TCRdb applied fastp at Q25 and MiXCR to the public reads, then kept only in-frame beta chains. Under each unique CDR3 protein, matching rows form one entry showing the most common genes and DNA. The sample table contains approximately 380,000 distinct CDR3 sequences; only one count was recorded for 20% to 25% of them. The ten largest clones add up to around 3% of the sample. Sequencing was performed on peripheral blood. Receptors originate from a woman aged 18-35 years with stable Graves' hyperthyroidism. Donor details come from another sample of the same person, matched by shared clones.

This clonotype was seen more than once but under ten times. J is TRBJ1-6 and V is TRBV11-2, with D tentatively TRBD1 (5 bases). This CDR3 is built from 14 residues. Trimming took 2 bases from V and 16 from J, leaving 18 bases between them. Germline V CDR1 and CDR2: SGHAT, FQNNGV. The CDR3 region has the DNA TGTGCCAGCAGCTTATACCCCGTCGACAGCCCTCTCCACTTT. This gives the protein CASSLYPVDSPLHF.

To note about this clonotype: Since a much larger clone is just one base distant, this may be a read error. This rearrangement joins TRBV25-1 to TRBJ1-1; D is perhaps TRBD1 (5 bases). The CDR3 consists of 11 residues. The germline V gene encodes CDR1 MGHDK and CDR2 SYGVNS. This chain's CDR3 is CVSNGGIEAFF. Here the CDR3 DNA reads TGTGTCAGCAATGGGGGTATTGAAGCTTTCTTT.

In this sample, this clonotype turned up many times. The chain employs TRBV5-1 and TRBJ2-4, with 8 bases that match TRBD1. From germline, CDR1 is SGHRS and CDR2 YFSETQ. The V segment lost 3 bases and the J segment 2 bases; nucleotides outside the gene matches: 7. CDR3 length: 16 residues. The CDR3 region is CASSYGQGGPKNIQYF. The CDR3 nucleotides read TGCGCCAGCAGCTACGGACAGGGAGGCCCCAAAAACATTCAGTACTTC.

In this sample, this clonotype turned up many times. The V and J genes are TRBV12-3 or TRBV12-4 and TRBJ2-5, with 7 bases fitting TRBD1. The CDR3 contains 13 residues. Trimming at V came to 5 bases and at J to 4 bases, leaving 4 bases not matched to a gene. In DNA form, the CDR3 reads TGTGCCAGCAGTCCTCGACAGGGAGAGACCCAGTACTTC. Translation: CASSPRQGETQYF.

This clonotype was observed a few times. The J gene is TRBJ1-1, the V gene TRBV4-1; D remains unclear. The CDR3 runs to 13 residues. V lost 4 bases, J lost 0 bases, and 6 bases lay in between. CDR1 and CDR2 from the germline V gene are MGHRA and YSYEKL. The CDR3 loop is CASSRTMNTEAFF. The CDR3 DNA is TGCGCCAGCAGCCGAACAATGAACACTGAAGCTTTCTTT.

This clonotype was recorded many times. This chain uses TRBV2 with TRBJ1-1; a weak D match, TRBD1 (6 bases). Germline lookup yields CDR1 SNHLY and CDR2 FYNNEI. This CDR3 is built from 13 residues. V shed 6 bases and J shed 5 bases, with 13 bases lying between them. In nucleotides, the CDR3 is TGTGCCAGCAGGGGGGGAGGGACAACTGAAGCTTTCTTT. Its translation: CASRGGGTTEAFF.

The chain recombines TRBV6-5 with TRBJ1-5, with no clear D. Per germline, CDR1 MNHEY and CDR2 SVGAGI. CDR3 length equals 14 residues. Trimming took off 5 bases at V and 4 bases at J, with 12 bases between the two ends. CDR3 nucleotides: TGTGCCAGCAGTCCTCGACTGTTAAATCAGCCCCAGCATTTT. Translation gives CASSPRLLNQPQHF.

This clonotype was seen at least ten times. The chain carries TRBV5-1 and TRBJ2-2; possibly TRBD1 for D (6 bases). The V end lost 4 bases, the J end lost 6 bases, and 13 bases lay between the germline ends. This CDR3 is built from 14 residues. Per germline, CDR1 SGHRS and CDR2 YFSETQ. The CDR3 loop is CASSPQTGPGELFF. Written as DNA, the CDR3 is TGCGCCAGCAGCCCTCAGACAGGTCCCGGGGAGCTGTTTTTT.

This clonotype came up many times. The chain couples TRBV2 to TRBJ1-5; 7 bases agree with TRBD1. The germline V gene has CDR1 SNHLY and CDR2 FYNNEI. The CDR3 runs 15 residues. With 6 bases clipped from V and 1 base from J, the junction kept 6 bases outside the gene matches. In nucleotides, the CDR3 is TGTGCCAGCAGCCCTAGGGGGCACAGCAATCAGCCCCAGCATTTT. It specifies CASSPRGHSNQPQHF.

Sample share makes this clonotype medium-sized (0.01 to 0.1%). This chain uses TRBV12-3 or TRBV12-4 with TRBJ2-2, with TRBD2 matching 8 bases. CDR3 length: 15 residues. V shed 5 bases, J shed 5 bases, and the junction held 7 bases outside the gene matches. The CDR3 here is CASSPPREGTGELFF. CDR3 coding DNA: TGTGCCAGCAGTCCCCCCCGGGAGGGAACCGGGGAGCTGTTTTTT.

This clonotype was picked up many times. The rearrangement links TRBV6-1 to TRBJ1-6, with a weak D call TRBD1 (6 bases). Per germline, CDR1 MNHNS and CDR2 SASEGT. The V end was cut by 6 bases, the J end by 7 bases, with 22 bases between. The CDR3 totals 17 residues. The CDR3: CASRDTTRGWRNSPLHF. CDR3 in DNA: TGTGCCAGCAGAGACACGACCAGGGGATGGCGAAATTCACCCCTCCACTTT.

Notes on this clonotype: A junction boundary mismatches the germline segment, possibly from a read error. The gene calls are TRBV12-3 or TRBV12-4 and TRBJ2-5; D remains ambiguous. The CDR3 runs 13 residues. The CDR3 is CASSLGLEETRYF. The CDR3 DNA reads as TGTGCCAGCAGTTTAGGACTGGAAGAGACCCGGTACTTC.

The chain employs TRBV12-3 or TRBV12-4 and TRBJ2-5; TRBD2 might be the D (6 bases). Trimming left V 2 bases short and J 2 bases short, with 12 bases between. This CDR3 region has 15 residues. CDR3 in amino acids: CASSLRTGRQETQYF. Here the CDR3 DNA reads TGTGCCAGCAGTTTACGGACGGGGAGGCAAGAGACCCAGTACTTC.